Below are 27 T cell receptor beta chains sequenced from a single sample in a study of chemoradiotherapy in HPV16-positive cancers. Data came from immunoSEQ multiplex PCR; TCRdb stores just in-frame clones and leaves some out. The data show about 12,000 clones, with 80% to 90% seen just once and around 2.8% held by the top ten. The input for sequencing was blood, taken from a patient who underwent chemoradiotherapy. The receptors were sampled from a human donor with HPV-associated anogenital cancer.

The J gene is TRBJ1-2, the V gene TRBV11-2; D gene ambiguous. V was shortened by 2 bases and J by 4 bases, with 20 bases between the two germline ends. Per the germline V gene, CDR1 is SGHAT and CDR2 is FQNNGV. CDR3 length: 17 amino acids. DNA for the CDR3: TGTGCCAGCAGCTTAATCCCCATGCAGCGGGGAGGCTATGGCTACACCTTC. Its protein is CASSLIPMQRGGYGYTF.

V usage is TRBV7-9 and J usage is TRBJ2-7; 10 bases fit TRBD2. This CDR3 region has 18 residues. V was pared by 5 bases and J by 4 bases, with 17 bases of the junction left unmatched. Germline V gives CDR1 SEHNR, CDR2 FQNEAQ (reference sequence). The CDR3 spells CASSPIIPSGGRPYEQYF. The CDR3 nucleotides are TGTGCCAGCAGCCCAATCATACCTAGCGGGGGTCGGCCTTACGAGCAGTACTTC.

The chain employs TRBV6-1 and TRBJ2-7; possibly TRBD1 for D (6 bases). Germline V gives CDR1 MNHNS, CDR2 SASEGT. Deletions cut 4 bases from V and 0 bases from J, with 10 bases between. The CDR3 has 14 residues. The CDR3 is CASSGRGSSYEQYF. The CDR3 bases are TGTGCCAGCAGTGGCAGGGGAAGCTCCTACGAGCAGTACTTC.

The chain employs TRBV6-6 and TRBJ1-6, with D tentatively TRBD1 (5 bases). This CDR3 is 14 amino acids long. V lost 7 bases and J lost 9, with 16 bases in between. Germline CDR1 reads MNHNY; CDR2 reads SVGAGI (reference sequence). The CDR3 DNA sequence: TGTGCCAGCAAGGAGGGGATAATTGGTTCACCCCTCCACTTT. Translating gives CASKEGIIGSPLHF.

The chain joins TRBV18 to TRBJ1-4; D not resolved. The CDR3 runs 17 residues. With 5 bases removed from V and 0 bases from J, the gap between germline ends came to 16 bases. CDR1 and CDR2 (germline): KGHSH, LQKENI. The CDR3 spells CASSTGDIAATNEKLFF. The CDR3 region has the DNA TGTGCCAGCTCAACTGGGGATATCGCCGCAACTAATGAAAAACTGTTTTTT.

The V gene is TRBV2, the J gene TRBJ1-4; the match to TRBD1 covers 7 bases. CDR1 and CDR2 from the germline V gene are SNHLY and FYNNEI. The CDR3 is made up of 14 amino acids. V gave up 6 bases and J gave up 7 bases; unmatched junction bases: 8. CDR3 sequence: CASRWSGGGEKLFF. CDR3 nucleotides: TGTGCCAGCAGATGGTCAGGGGGAGGTGAAAAACTGTTTTTT. Together with reference TRBV2 and TRBJ1-4, the CDR3 gives the full variable domain: EPEVTQTPSHQVTQMGQEVILRCVPISNHLYFYWYRQILGQKVEFLVSFYNNEISEKSEIFDDQFSVERPDGSNFTLKIRSTKLEDSAMYFCASRWSGGGEKLFFGSGTQLSVL.

This clone was recorded a few times. This chain links TRBV5-6 with TRBJ1-1; D is undetermined. CDR3 length: 13 residues. The V gene lost 0 bases and the J gene lost 5 bases, with 8 bases spanning the gap. Germline V CDR1 and CDR2: SGHDT, YYEEEE. The CDR3 sequence is CASSLGAGTEAFF. The CDR3 DNA reads as TGTGCCAGCAGCTTGGGAGCTGGAACTGAAGCTTTCTTT.

V gene TRBV6-1 combines with J gene TRBJ1-2, with D hard to call. Trimming removed 1 base from V and 7 bases from J, with 7 bases in between. Germline V gene sequence: CDR1 MNHNS, CDR2 SASEGT. The CDR3 extends over 12 amino acids. The CDR3 protein is CASSEEPSGYTF. The CDR3 nucleotides are TGTGCCAGCAGTGAAGAACCGTCTGGCTACACCTTC.

For the CDR3, the DNA is TGTGCCAGCACACACGATGCGAGGGATACGCAGTATTTT. Translated, it gives CASTHDARDTQYF. V is TRBV7-8 and J is TRBJ2-3; D is unclear. V was clipped by 7 bases and J by 6 bases, with 14 bases between them. Germline CDR1 SGHVS, CDR2 FQNEAQ. CDR3 length: 13 residues. The complete variable domain, with remaining parts taken from reference TRBV7-8 and TRBJ2-3, reads GAGVSQSPRYKVAKRGQDVALRCDPISGHVSLFWYQQALGQGPEFLTYFQNEAQLDKSGLPSDRFFAERPEGSVSTLKIQRTQQEDSAVYLCASTHDARDTQYFGPGTRLTVL.

This clone showed up just once. In DNA form, the CDR3 reads TGTGCCAGCAGTGAACCCCGGACCCCAAGCCATAGCTCCTACAATGAGCAGTTCTTC. Protein sequence: CASSEPRTPSHSSYNEQFF. The chain combines TRBV2 with TRBJ2-1; no clear D. CDR1 and CDR2 from the germline V gene are SNHLY and FYNNEI. This CDR3 spans 19 amino acids. V was pared by 2 bases and J by 0 bases, with 20 bases between.

CDR3 sequence reads: CASSVDGDSGSYSGNTIYF. In DNA form, the CDR3 reads TGTGCCAGCAGCGTAGACGGGGACAGTGGGTCCTACTCTGGAAACACCATATATTTT. J is TRBJ1-3 and V is TRBV9; 7 bases are a match to TRBD1. Germline loops: CDR1 SGDLS, CDR2 YYNGEE. This CDR3 has 19 residues. The ends lost 0 bases at V and 0 bases at J; junction bases unmatched: 12.

The chain is built from TRBV7-9 and TRBJ2-3; D perhaps matches TRBD2 (6 bases). Germline V gene lookup returns CDR1 SEHNR and CDR2 FQNEAQ (reference sequence). CDR3 length equals 15 residues. V was clipped by 5 bases and J by 4 bases, with 16 bases between them. The CDR3 sequence is CASSPGLLGPDTQYF. In DNA, the CDR3 is TGTGCCAGCAGCCCCGGACTACTAGGGCCAGATACGCAGTATTTT.

V and J are TRBV4-1 and TRBJ1-1; 8 positions agree with TRBD1. Trimming took 4 bases from V and 11 from J; bases not matched to a gene: 15. Germline-derived CDR1 and CDR2 are MGHRA and YSYEKL. The CDR3 is 15 amino acids. In DNA, the CDR3 is TGCGCCAGCAGCCGCCTAGGGATGGACAGGGTAGGGGCTTTCTTT. Encoded protein: CASSRLGMDRVGAFF.

The CDR3 sequence is CTKPLGTPTNEKLFF. As DNA, the CDR3 is TGTACGAAACCCCTAGGTACGCCAACTAATGAAAAACTGTTTTTT. The rearrangement uses TRBV7-8 and TRBJ1-4; D is unclear. Germline V gives CDR1 SGHVS, CDR2 FQNEAQ. This CDR3 region has 15 residues.

The chain employs TRBV4-2 and TRBJ2-3, with no clear D. With 1 base removed from V and 6 bases from J, the gap between germline ends came to 11 bases. Germline V gene lookup returns CDR1 LGHNA and CDR2 YNFKEQ. The CDR3 is made up of 14 amino acids. The CDR3 coding sequence is TGTGCCAGCAGCCAAGCGTCTACGGCTGATACGCAGTATTTT. Its translation is CASSQASTADTQYF.

This chain uses TRBV27 with TRBJ2-3, with D uncertain. V was clipped by 5 bases and J by 2 bases, with 11 bases between them. This CDR3 contains 14 residues. Germline lookup yields CDR1 MNHEY and CDR2 SMNVEV (reference sequence). CDR3 in amino acids: CASSLWKATDTQYF. The CDR3 nucleotides read TGTGCCAGCAGTCTATGGAAAGCCACAGATACGCAGTATTTT.

The chain carries TRBV18 and TRBJ2-5, with no clear D. The CDR3 runs to 13 residues. Trimming removed 5 bases at V and 2 bases at J, with 9 bases between. Germline CDR1 and CDR2: KGHSH and LQKENI. The CDR3 region has the DNA TGTGCCAGCTCAGGCGCAGAGCAAGAGACCCAGTACTTC. Translating gives CASSGAEQETQYF.

This chain joins TRBV7-2 and TRBJ2-1; no reliable D call. CDR3 size: 11 residues. V dropped 6 bases and J dropped 4 bases, with 4 bases sitting between them. The germline V gene has CDR1 SGHTA and CDR2 FQGNSA. The CDR3, as DNA: TGTGCCAGCAGTCGGTACAATGAGCAGTTCTTC. This sequence encodes CASSRYNEQFF.

The V call is TRBV7-2, the J call TRBJ2-1; the D gene could be TRBD1 or TRBD2 (5 bases each). CDR1 and CDR2 from the germline V gene are SGHTA and FQGNSA. This CDR3 spans 14 amino acids. The V and J ends lost 5 bases and 3 bases respectively, with 11 bases between them. In nucleotides, the CDR3 is TGTGCCAGCAGCCGGGACGTCGGCTACAATGAGCAGTTCTTC. Its protein is CASSRDVGYNEQFF. Full variable domain (remainder filled in from reference TRBV7-2 and TRBJ2-1): GAGVSQSPSNKVTEKGKDVELRCDPISGHTALYWYRQSLGQGLEFLIYFQGNSAPDKSGLPSDRFSAERTGGSVSTLTIQRTQQEDSAVYLCASSRDVGYNEQFFGPGTRLTVL.

The rearrangement joins TRBV15 to TRBJ1-5; 11 positions match TRBD1. J was trimmed by 4 bases and V by 0 bases; bases with no gene match: 8. This CDR3 spans 18 amino acids. Germline V gene sequence: CDR1 LNHNV, CDR2 YYDKDF (reference sequence). This chain's CDR3 is CATSRDPGDRGGNQPQHF. CDR3 bases: TGTGCCACCAGCAGAGATCCGGGGGACAGGGGGGGGAATCAGCCCCAGCATTTT.

V is TRBV4-3 and J is TRBJ2-1; weak D call: TRBD2 (7 bases). Germline values: CDR1 LGHNA, CDR2 YSLEER. The V end was cut by 0 bases, the J end by 4 bases, with 10 bases between. This CDR3 spans 15 amino acids. The CDR3 loop reads CASSQEGGQYNEQFF. In DNA, the CDR3 is TGCGCCAGCAGCCAAGAGGGGGGGCAGTACAATGAGCAGTTCTTC.

This rearrangement joins TRBV9 to TRBJ2-2, with TRBD1 matching over 10 bases. V shed 3 bases and J 0 bases; nucleotides not matched to a gene: 2. Germline V gives CDR1 SGDLS, CDR2 YYNGEE. This CDR3 contains 16 residues. The CDR3 nucleotides read TGTGCCAGCAGCGCCGGACAGGGGGCGAACACCGGGGAGCTGTTTTTT. Residues: CASSAGQGANTGELFF.

J is TRBJ2-5 and V is TRBV18; D assignment may be TRBD1 or TRBD2 (5 bases each). V was shortened by 0 bases and J by 5 bases, with 7 bases between the two germline ends. CDR1 and CDR2 (germline): KGHSH, LQKENI. The CDR3 runs 13 residues. The CDR3 spells CASSPPGEETQYF. DNA of the CDR3: TGTGCCAGCTCACCACCAGGGGAGGAGACCCAGTACTTC.

The CDR3 coding sequence is TGTGCCAGTACAGGATTCGGTAGCACAGATACGCAGTATTTT. Its protein product is CASTGFGSTDTQYF. The rearrangement links TRBV2 to TRBJ2-3; D might be TRBD1 (5 bases). Germline V gene sequence: CDR1 SNHLY, CDR2 FYNNEI. V dropped 9 bases and J dropped 0 bases, with 13 bases sitting between them. The CDR3 is 14 residues long.

This clone was recorded a few times. The chain is built from TRBV2 and TRBJ1-2; weak D call: TRBD1 (5 bases). Trimming took 2 bases from V and 7 from J, leaving 11 bases between them. Germline V gene data show CDR1 as SNHLY and CDR2 as FYNNEI. This CDR3 region has 13 residues. The CDR3 DNA follows: TGTGCCAGCAGTGAACAGCTTGGGGGTGGCTACACCTTC. Protein sequence: CASSEQLGGGYTF.

This sequence joins TRBV27 and TRBJ1-2; the D is unclear. This CDR3 region has 13 residues. With 5 bases removed from V and 4 bases from J, the gap between germline ends came to 11 bases. Germline V lookup: CDR1 MNHEY, CDR2 SMNVEV (reference sequence). The CDR3 reads CASSTRSGYGYTF. As DNA, the CDR3 is TGTGCCAGCAGTACCCGCTCAGGCTATGGCTACACCTTC.

This chain joins TRBV11-2 and TRBJ2-1; D is unclear. CDR1 SGHAT and CDR2 FQNNGV come from the germline V gene. The CDR3 contains 11 residues. V lost 7 bases, J lost 10 bases, and 11 bases lay in between. The CDR3 reads CASKEVEEQFF. The CDR3 DNA reads TGTGCCAGCAAAGAGGTGGAGGAGCAGTTCTTC.